This T cell receptor (beta chain) comes out of a study of T-cell memory formation after mild COVID-19. Constant-segment primers and 5'RACE yielded cDNA libraries for TCR alpha and TCR beta, each carrying sample barcodes and UMIs. TCRdb fed the 5' RACE reads into MiXCR, producing one record per CDR3 protein. The table includes 400,000 or so distinct CDR3 sequences, under 25% detected once. A few counts support this clonotype. Sequencing was carried out using PBMCs or a T cell subset sorted from them (not recorded which). The TCR comes from an adult woman who had mild COVID-19 (a few samples of this study predate the infection). Cell type and time point are not known.

The CDR3 DNA is TGTGCCAGCAGCTTGGCCGGATCTTATTCGTACAATGAGCAGTTCTTC. It codes for CASSLAGSYSYNEQFF. V is TRBV5-4 and J is TRBJ2-1; D unresolved. CDR1 is SGHNT, CDR2 YYREEE, per germline (reference sequence). Trimming took 0 bases from V and 4 from J, leaving 14 bases between them. The CDR3 totals 16 residues.